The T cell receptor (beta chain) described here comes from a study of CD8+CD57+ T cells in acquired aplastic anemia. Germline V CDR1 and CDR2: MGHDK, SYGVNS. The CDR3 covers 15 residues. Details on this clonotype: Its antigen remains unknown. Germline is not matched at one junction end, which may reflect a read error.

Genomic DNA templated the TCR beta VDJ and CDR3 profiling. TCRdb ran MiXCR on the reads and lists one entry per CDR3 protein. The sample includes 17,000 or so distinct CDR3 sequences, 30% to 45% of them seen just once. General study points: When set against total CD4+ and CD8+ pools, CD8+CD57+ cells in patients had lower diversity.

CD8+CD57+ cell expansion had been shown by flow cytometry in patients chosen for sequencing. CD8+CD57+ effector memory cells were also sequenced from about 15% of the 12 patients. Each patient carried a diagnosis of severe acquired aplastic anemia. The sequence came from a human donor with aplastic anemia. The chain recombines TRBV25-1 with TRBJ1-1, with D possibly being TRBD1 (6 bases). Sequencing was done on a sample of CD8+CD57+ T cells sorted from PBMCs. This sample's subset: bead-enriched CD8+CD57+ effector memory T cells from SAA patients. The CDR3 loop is CASSARGGARAEAFF. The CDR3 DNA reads TGCGCCAGCAGTGCCCGGGGGGGGGCGCGGGCTGAAGCTTTCTTT. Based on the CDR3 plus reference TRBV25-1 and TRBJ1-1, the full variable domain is EADIYQTPRYLVIGTGKKITLECSQTMGHDKMYWYQQDPGMELHLIHYSYGVNSTEKGDLSSESTVSRIRTEHFPLTLESARPSHTSQYLCASSARGGARAEAFFGQGTRLTVV.